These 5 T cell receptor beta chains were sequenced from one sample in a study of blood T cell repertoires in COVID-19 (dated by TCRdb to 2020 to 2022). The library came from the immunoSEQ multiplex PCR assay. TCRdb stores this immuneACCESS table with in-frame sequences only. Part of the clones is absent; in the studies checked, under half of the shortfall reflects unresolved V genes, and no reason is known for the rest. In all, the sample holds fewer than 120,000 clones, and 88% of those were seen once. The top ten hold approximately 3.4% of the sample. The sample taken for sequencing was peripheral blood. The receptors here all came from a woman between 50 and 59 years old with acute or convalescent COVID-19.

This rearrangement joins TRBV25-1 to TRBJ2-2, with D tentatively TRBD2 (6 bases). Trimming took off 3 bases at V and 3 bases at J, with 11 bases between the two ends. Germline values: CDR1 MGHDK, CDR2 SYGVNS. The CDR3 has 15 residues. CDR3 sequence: CASSEGRLDTGELFF. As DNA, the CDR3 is TGTGCCAGCAGTGAGGGGAGGCTGGACACCGGGGAGCTGTTTTTT.

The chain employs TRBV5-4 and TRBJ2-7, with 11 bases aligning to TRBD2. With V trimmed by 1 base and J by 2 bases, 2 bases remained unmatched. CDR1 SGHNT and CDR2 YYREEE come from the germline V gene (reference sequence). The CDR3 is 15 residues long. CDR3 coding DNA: TGTGCCAGCAGCTTGACTAGCGGGAGACCCTACGAGCAGTACTTC. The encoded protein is CASSLTSGRPYEQYF. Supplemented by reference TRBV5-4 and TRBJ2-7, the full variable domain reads ETGVTQSPTHLIKTRGQQVTLRCSSQSGHNTVSWYQQALGQGPQFIFQYYREEENGRGNFPPRFSGLQFPNYSSELNVNALELDDSALYLCASSLTSGRPYEQYFGPGTRLTVT.

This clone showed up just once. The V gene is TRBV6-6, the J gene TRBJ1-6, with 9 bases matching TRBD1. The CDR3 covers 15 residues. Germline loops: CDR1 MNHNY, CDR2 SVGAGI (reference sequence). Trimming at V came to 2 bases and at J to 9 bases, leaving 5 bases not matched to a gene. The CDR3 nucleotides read TGTGCCAGCAGTTACGCGACAGGGGGAGCTTCACCCCTCCACTTT. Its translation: CASSYATGGASPLHF.

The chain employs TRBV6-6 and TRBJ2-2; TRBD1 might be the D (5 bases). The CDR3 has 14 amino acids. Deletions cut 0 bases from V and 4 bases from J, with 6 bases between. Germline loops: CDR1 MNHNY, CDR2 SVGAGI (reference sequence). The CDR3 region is CASSYSDSTGELFF. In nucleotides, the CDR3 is TGTGCCAGCAGTTACTCCGACAGCACCGGGGAGCTGTTTTTT.

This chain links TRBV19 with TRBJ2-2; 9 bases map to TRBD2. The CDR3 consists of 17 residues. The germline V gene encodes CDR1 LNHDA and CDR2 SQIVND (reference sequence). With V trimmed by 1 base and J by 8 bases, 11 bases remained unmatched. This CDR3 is CASSIGWLAGVMGELFF. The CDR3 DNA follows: TGTGCCAGTAGTATAGGATGGTTAGCGGGAGTAATGGGGGAGCTGTTTTTT.